This T cell receptor (beta chain) was captured in a study of T cells in Graves' hyperthyroidism and ophthalmopathy. There were TCR beta CDR3 regions amplified from RNA transcripts. HTBI primers were used for first-round RT-PCR of the TCR CDR3. Each CDR3 protein gets one entry after TCRdb re-called the multiplex PCR reads with MiXCR. The sample records around 580,000 distinct CDR3 sequences, just over 45% being singletons. This clonotype was picked up many times. The target antigen is unknown. The study, taken as a whole, reports: Model output signaled ophthalmopathy a median 6.5 months ahead of onset. The blood repertoire included most of the expanded thyroid clonotypes above 0.001.

Patients were excluded because of uncontrolled infection, other autoimmune disease, pregnancy or lactation. For the diagnoses, clinical symptoms, serum thyroxine and TRAb, thyroid ultrasound and orbital computed tomography were used. The CDR3 is 11 residues long. V was cut by 5 bases and J by 8 bases, with 7 bases left in between. Germline loops: CDR1 MGHDK, CDR2 SYGVNS. The material sequenced was peripheral blood or thyroid tissue (not recorded which). The TCR was taken from a woman aged 18-29 years with Graves' hyperthyroidism. The chain recombines TRBV25-1 with TRBJ1-3, with D unclear. The CDR3 protein is CASSFWYTIYF. The CDR3 nucleotides read TGTGCCAGCAGTTTTTGGTACACCATATATTTT.